The present T cell receptor beta chain was sequenced within a study of shared clonotypes between healthy human individuals. V was clipped by 0 bases and J by 5 bases, with 14 bases between them. Germline V gene data show CDR1 as KGHSH and CDR2 as LQKENI. The CDR3 consists of 15 residues. TCRdb keeps only in-frame clones here, not all; method: immunoSEQ multiplex PCR. This sample has some 2,000,000 clones, with roughly 95% found just once. This TCR was sampled from a man younger than 35 in good health. J is TRBJ2-7 and V is TRBV18; D unclear. Source material: naive CD4+ T cells sorted from blood. Regarding subset: CD45RA+ positively selected. The CDR3 region has the DNA TGTGCCAGCTCACCACCGATGGGCTCGGGCCACGAGCAGTACTTC. It codes for CASSPPMGSGHEQYF.